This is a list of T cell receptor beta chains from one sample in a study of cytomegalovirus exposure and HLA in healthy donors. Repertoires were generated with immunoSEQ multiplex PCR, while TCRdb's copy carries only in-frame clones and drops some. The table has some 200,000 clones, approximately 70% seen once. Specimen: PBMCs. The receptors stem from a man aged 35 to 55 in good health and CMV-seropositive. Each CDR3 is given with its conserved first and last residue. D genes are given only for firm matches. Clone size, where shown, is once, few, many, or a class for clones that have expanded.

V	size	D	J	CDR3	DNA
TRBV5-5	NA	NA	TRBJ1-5	CASSLSGYSSNQPQHF	TGTGCCAGCAGCTTGTCAGGGTACAGTAGCAATCAGCCCCAGCATTTT
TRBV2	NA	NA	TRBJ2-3	CASSDSTDTQYF	TGTGCCAGCAGTGACTCCACAGATACGCAGTATTTT
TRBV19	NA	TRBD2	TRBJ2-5	CASSIASGEETQYF	TGTGCCAGTAGTATCGCTAGCGGGGAAGAGACCCAGTACTTC
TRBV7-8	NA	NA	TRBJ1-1	CASTPTELNTEAFF	TGTGCCAGCACTCCGACAGAGTTGAACACTGAAGCTTTCTTT
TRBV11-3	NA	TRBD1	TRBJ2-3	CASSSQGAQDTDTQYF	TGTGCCAGCAGCTCCCAGGGGGCACAAGACACAGATACGCAGTATTTT
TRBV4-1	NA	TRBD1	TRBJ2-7	CASSQFPGQTYEQYF	TGCGCCAGCAGCCAATTTCCGGGACAGACCTACGAGCAGTACTTC
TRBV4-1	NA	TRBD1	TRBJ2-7	CASSQDNTGGLYEQYF	TGCGCCAGCAGCCAAGATAATACAGGGGGGCTCTACGAGCAGTACTTC
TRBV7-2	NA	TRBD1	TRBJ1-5	CASSSTTGHLQPQHF	TGTGCCAGCAGCTCCACGACAGGGCACCTTCAGCCCCAGCATTTT
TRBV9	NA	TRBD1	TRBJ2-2	CASSWTGNTGELFF	TGTGCCAGCAGCTGGACAGGGAACACCGGGGAGCTGTTTTTT
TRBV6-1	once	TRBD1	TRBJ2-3	CASSEAPGQGTDTQYF	TGTGCCAGCAGTGAAGCCCCGGGACAGGGCACAGATACGCAGTATTTT
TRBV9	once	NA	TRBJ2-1	CASSAGQTRYNEQFF	TGTGCCAGCAGCGCCGGACAGACCCGTTACAATGAGCAGTTCTTC
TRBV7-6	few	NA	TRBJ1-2	CASSSVQGYGYTF	TGTGCCAGCAGCTCCGTACAGGGATATGGCTACACCTTC
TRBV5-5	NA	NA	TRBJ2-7	CASSLYGQPTSYEQYF	TGTGCCAGCAGCTTGTATGGGCAGCCTACGTCCTACGAGCAGTACTTC
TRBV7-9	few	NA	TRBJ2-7	CASSPATWWSHEQYF	TGTGCCAGCAGCCCGGCGACATGGTGGTCCCACGAGCAGTACTTC
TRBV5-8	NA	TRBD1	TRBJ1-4	CASSYRGLMEKLFF	TGTGCCAGCAGCTACAGGGGGCTGATGGAAAAACTGTTTTTT
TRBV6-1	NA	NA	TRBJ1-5	CASNLDRVNQPQHF	TGTGCCAGCAACTTAGACAGAGTCAATCAGCCCCAGCATTTT
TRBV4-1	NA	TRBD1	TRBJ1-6	CASSQGEGAGSPLHF	TGCGCCAGCAGCCAAGGTGAGGGGGCTGGGTCACCCCTCCACTTT
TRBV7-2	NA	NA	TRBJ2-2	CASSPLGADTGELFF	TGTGCCAGCAGCCCCCTGGGGGCCGACACCGGGGAGCTGTTTTTT
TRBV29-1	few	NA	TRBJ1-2	CSVEDPDRTNYGYTF	TGCAGCGTTGAAGATCCTGACAGAACTAACTATGGCTACACCTTC
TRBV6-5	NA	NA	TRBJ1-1	CASSYSLTVNTEAFF	TGTGCCAGCAGTTACTCCTTGACAGTGAACACTGAAGCTTTCTTT
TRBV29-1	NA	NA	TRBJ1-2	CSVLDTNGYTF	TGCAGCGTACTAGACACTAATGGCTACACCTTC
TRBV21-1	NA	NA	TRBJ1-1	CASSPKGGFF	TGTGCCAGCAGCCCTAAGGGCGGGTTCTTT
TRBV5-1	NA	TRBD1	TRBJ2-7	CASSPGTGGDEQYF	TGCGCCAGCAGTCCCGGGACAGGGGGCGACGAGCAGTACTTC
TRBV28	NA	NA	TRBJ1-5	CASSFSFSRQVSQHF	TGTGCCAGCAGTTTCTCCTTCAGCCGGCAGGTTTCCCAGCATTTT
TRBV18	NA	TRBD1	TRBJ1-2	CASSPPVGQAYGYTF	TGTGCCAGCTCACCTCCCGTGGGACAGGCATATGGCTACACCTTC
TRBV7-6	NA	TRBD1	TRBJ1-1	CASSLEAIGTAEAFF	TGTGCCAGCAGCTTAGAGGCTATCGGGACAGCTGAAGCTTTCTTT
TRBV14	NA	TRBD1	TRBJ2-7	CASSQGQGDEQYF	TGTGCCAGCAGCCAAGGACAGGGAGACGAGCAGTACTTC
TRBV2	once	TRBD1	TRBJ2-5	CASRVGQGAGETQYF	TGTGCCAGCAGGGTGGGACAGGGGGCAGGGGAGACCCAGTACTTC
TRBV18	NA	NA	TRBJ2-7	CASSPPRRTVHPQYF	TGTGCCAGCTCACCCCCCCGTCGGACAGTCCATCCTCAGTACTTC
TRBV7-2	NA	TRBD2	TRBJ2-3	CASSPGTSGGNTQYF	TGTGCCAGCAGTCCCGGGACTAGCGGGGGGAATACGCAGTATTTT
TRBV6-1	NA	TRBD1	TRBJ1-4	CASSSRDRINEKLFF	TGTGCCAGCAGTTCCCGGGACAGGATTAATGAAAAACTGTTTTTT
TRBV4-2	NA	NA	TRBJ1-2	CASSHSKDTYGYTF	TGTGCCAGCAGCCACTCCAAGGACACCTATGGCTACACCTTC
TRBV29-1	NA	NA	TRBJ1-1	CSVDLRPSRTEAFF	TGCAGCGTTGACCTGCGTCCCTCACGGACTGAAGCTTTCTTT
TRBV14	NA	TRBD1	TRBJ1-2	CASSQVQGAGGYTF	TGTGCCAGCAGCCAAGTACAGGGGGCTGGTGGCTACACCTTC
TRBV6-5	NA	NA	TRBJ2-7	CASSSGGYSYEQYF	TGTGCCAGCAGTTCGGGGGGCTACTCCTACGAGCAGTACTTC
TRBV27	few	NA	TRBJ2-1	CASSLTRGAVYEQFF	TGTGCCAGCAGTTTAACCAGGGGGGCCGTCTATGAGCAGTTCTTC
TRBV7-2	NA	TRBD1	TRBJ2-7	CASSQDRAVGEQYF	TGTGCCAGCAGCCAGGACAGGGCTGTCGGCGAGCAGTACTTC
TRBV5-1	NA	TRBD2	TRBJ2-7	CASRPGGSSYEQYF	TGCGCCAGCCGCCCCGGCGGGAGCTCCTACGAGCAGTACTTC
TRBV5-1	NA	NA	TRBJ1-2	CASSLAGVDGYTF	TGCGCCAGCAGCTTGGCGGGGGTGGATGGCTACACCTTC
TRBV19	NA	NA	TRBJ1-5	CAIEDSWSNQPQHF	TGTGCCATAGAGGACAGCTGGAGCAATCAGCCCCAGCATTTT
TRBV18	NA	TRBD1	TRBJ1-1	CASSPVPRTGNGAFF	TGTGCCAGCTCACCAGTCCCCAGGACAGGGAATGGAGCTTTCTTT
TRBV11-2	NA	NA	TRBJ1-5	CASSTGPLVAQHF	TGTGCCAGCAGCACAGGCCCCTTGGTGGCCCAGCATTTT
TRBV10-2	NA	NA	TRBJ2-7	CASSESGAAYEQYF	TGCGCCAGCAGTGAGTCGGGGGCGGCCTACGAGCAGTACTTC
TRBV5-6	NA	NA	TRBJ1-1	CASSFGRFGATEAFF	TGTGCCAGCAGCTTTGGCAGGTTTGGTGCCACTGAAGCTTTCTTT
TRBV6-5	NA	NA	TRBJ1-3	CASSYQGEAGNTIYF	TGTGCCAGCAGTTATCAGGGCGAAGCTGGAAACACCATATATTTT
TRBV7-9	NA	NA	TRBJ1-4	CASSLIRRVGEKLFF	TGTGCCAGCAGCTTAATTCGCAGGGTTGGCGAAAAACTGTTTTTT
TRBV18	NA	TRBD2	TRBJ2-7	CASSPYPSGTSFYEQYF	TGTGCCAGCTCACCTTACCCTTCAGGGACTAGTTTCTACGAGCAGTACTTC
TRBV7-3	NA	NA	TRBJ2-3	CASREGQSTDTQYF	TGTGCCAGCAGGGAGGGACAGAGCACAGATACGCAGTATTTT
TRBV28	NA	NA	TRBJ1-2	CASSSPGTQGLYGYTF	TGTGCCAGCAGTTCCCCCGGGACCCAAGGACTATACGGCTACACCTTC